The following is a T cell receptor beta chain sequence with its context. Produced via immunoSEQ multiplex PCR; TCRdb's table is partial and in-frame only. The sample lists 150,000 to 200,000 clones; approximately 90% were seen once. The data stem from a study of blood T cell repertoires in COVID-19. The CDR3 covers 13 residues. CDR1 and CDR2 from the germline V gene are LGHDT and YNNKEL (reference sequence). V was shortened by 1 base and J by 4 bases, with 7 bases between the two germline ends. Sample: PBMCs or T cells enriched from blood (not recorded which). This TCR was sampled from a woman aged 45-60 years who had recovered from COVID-19. The chain uses TRBV3-1 (or the pseudogene TRBV3-2) and TRBJ1-2; D is unresolved. CDR3 sequence (DNA): TGTGCCAGCAGCCAAGTTCACACCTATGGCTACACCTTC. Translated: CASSQVHTYGYTF.